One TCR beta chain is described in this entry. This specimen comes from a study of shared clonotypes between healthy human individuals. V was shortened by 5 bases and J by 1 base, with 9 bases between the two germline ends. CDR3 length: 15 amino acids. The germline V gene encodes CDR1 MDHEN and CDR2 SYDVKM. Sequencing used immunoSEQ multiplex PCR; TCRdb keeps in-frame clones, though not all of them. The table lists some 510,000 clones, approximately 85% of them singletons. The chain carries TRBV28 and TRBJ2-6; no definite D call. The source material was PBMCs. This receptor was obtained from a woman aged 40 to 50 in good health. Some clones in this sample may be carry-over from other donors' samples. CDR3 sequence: CASSTQKSGANVLTF. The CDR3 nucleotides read TGTGCCAGCAGTACTCAGAAATCTGGGGCCAACGTCCTGACTTTC. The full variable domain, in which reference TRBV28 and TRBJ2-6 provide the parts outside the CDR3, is DVKVTQSSRYLVKRTGEKVFLECVQDMDHENMFWYRQDPGLGLRLIYFSYDVKMKEKGDIPEGYSVSREKKERFSLILESASTNQTSMYLCASSTQKSGANVLTFGAGSRLTVL.